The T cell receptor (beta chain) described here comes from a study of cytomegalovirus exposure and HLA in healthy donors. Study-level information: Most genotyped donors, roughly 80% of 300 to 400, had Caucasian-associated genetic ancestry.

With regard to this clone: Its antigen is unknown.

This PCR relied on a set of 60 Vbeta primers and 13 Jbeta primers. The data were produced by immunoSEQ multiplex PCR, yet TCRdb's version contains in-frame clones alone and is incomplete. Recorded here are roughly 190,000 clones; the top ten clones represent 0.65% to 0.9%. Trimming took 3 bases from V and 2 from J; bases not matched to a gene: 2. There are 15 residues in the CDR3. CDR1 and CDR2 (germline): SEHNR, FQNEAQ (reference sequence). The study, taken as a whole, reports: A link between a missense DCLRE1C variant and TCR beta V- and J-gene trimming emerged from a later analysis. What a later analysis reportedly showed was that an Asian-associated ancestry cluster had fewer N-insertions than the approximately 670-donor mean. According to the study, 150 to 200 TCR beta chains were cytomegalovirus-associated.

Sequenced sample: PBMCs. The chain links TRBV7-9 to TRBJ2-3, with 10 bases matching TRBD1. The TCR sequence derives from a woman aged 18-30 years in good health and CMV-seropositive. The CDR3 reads CASSLGTGDTDTQYF. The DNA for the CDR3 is TGTGCCAGCAGCTTGGGGACAGGGGACACAGATACGCAGTATTTT.